The rows below give T cell receptor beta chains drawn from one sample of a study of cytomegalovirus exposure and HLA in healthy donors. Sequencing used immunoSEQ multiplex PCR; TCRdb keeps in-frame clones, though not all of them. The sample records about 150,000 clones, approximately 80% being singletons. Sequences were obtained from PBMCs. The receptors were gathered from a man aged 25-45 years in good health and CMV-seropositive. The CDR3 runs from the conserved cysteine through the conserved F or W. The D gene is left open where the match is weak. Clone size, where shown, is once, few, many, or a class for clones that have expanded.

clone_size: NA
d_call: NA
v_call: TRBV5-1
j_call: TRBJ1-6
cdr3_aa: CASSLDGGLKSPLHF
cdr3_nt: TGCGCCAGCAGCTTGGACGGGGGGCTAAAATCACCCCTCCACTTT

clone_size: NA
d_call: TRBD2
v_call: TRBV6-4
j_call: TRBJ2-1
cdr3_aa: CASSAAGGAYNEQFF
cdr3_nt: TGTGCCAGCAGTGCCGCGGGAGGAGCCTACAATGAGCAGTTCTTC

clone_size: NA
d_call: NA
v_call: TRBV15
j_call: TRBJ2-7
cdr3_aa: CATSRESFYEQYF
cdr3_nt: TGTGCCACCAGCAGAGAGTCTTTCTACGAGCAGTACTTC

clone_size: NA
d_call: NA
v_call: TRBV7-9
j_call: TRBJ2-7
cdr3_aa: CSSSLRLQGQSYEQYF
cdr3_nt: TGTTCCAGCAGCTTACGTCTGCAGGGTCAGTCCTACGAGCAGTACTTC

clone_size: NA
d_call: TRBD2
v_call: TRBV30
j_call: TRBJ2-2
cdr3_aa: CAWRNGGGTGELFF
cdr3_nt: TGTGCCTGGAGAAACGGGGGGGGCACCGGGGAGCTGTTTTTT

clone_size: NA
d_call: NA
v_call: TRBV7-2
j_call: TRBJ2-3
cdr3_aa: CASSDQASRDTQYF
cdr3_nt: TGTGCCAGCAGTGACCAGGCTAGCAGAGATACGCAGTATTTT

clone_size: NA
d_call: TRBD2
v_call: TRBV7-9
j_call: TRBJ2-3
cdr3_aa: CSSSSYGGLTYF
cdr3_nt: TGTTCCAGCAGCTCGTACGGGGGACTAACGTATTTT

clone_size: NA
d_call: TRBD1
v_call: TRBV6-6
j_call: TRBJ2-7
cdr3_aa: CASSPRTTGSSYGQYF
cdr3_nt: TGTGCCAGCAGTCCCCGAACGACAGGGTCCTCCTACGGGCAGTACTTC

clone_size: NA
d_call: NA
v_call: TRBV6-5
j_call: TRBJ2-5
cdr3_aa: CASSYLGPDGETQYF
cdr3_nt: TGTGCCAGCAGTTATCTCGGCCCCGACGGGGAGACCCAGTACTTC

clone_size: few
d_call: TRBD1
v_call: TRBV4-2
j_call: TRBJ1-4
cdr3_aa: CASSPLQQGAMEKLFF
cdr3_nt: TGTGCCAGCAGCCCGTTACAACAGGGGGCAATGGAAAAACTGTTTTTT

clone_size: once
d_call: NA
v_call: TRBV11-2
j_call: TRBJ2-1
cdr3_aa: CASSPVWGPYNEQFF
cdr3_nt: TGTGCCAGCAGCCCAGTTTGGGGCCCCTACAATGAGCAGTTCTTC

clone_size: NA
d_call: NA
v_call: TRBV15
j_call: TRBJ2-1
cdr3_aa: CATSRDPGGTSGYNEQFF
cdr3_nt: TGTGCCACCAGCAGAGATCCTGGGGGGACGTCTGGGTACAATGAGCAGTTCTTC